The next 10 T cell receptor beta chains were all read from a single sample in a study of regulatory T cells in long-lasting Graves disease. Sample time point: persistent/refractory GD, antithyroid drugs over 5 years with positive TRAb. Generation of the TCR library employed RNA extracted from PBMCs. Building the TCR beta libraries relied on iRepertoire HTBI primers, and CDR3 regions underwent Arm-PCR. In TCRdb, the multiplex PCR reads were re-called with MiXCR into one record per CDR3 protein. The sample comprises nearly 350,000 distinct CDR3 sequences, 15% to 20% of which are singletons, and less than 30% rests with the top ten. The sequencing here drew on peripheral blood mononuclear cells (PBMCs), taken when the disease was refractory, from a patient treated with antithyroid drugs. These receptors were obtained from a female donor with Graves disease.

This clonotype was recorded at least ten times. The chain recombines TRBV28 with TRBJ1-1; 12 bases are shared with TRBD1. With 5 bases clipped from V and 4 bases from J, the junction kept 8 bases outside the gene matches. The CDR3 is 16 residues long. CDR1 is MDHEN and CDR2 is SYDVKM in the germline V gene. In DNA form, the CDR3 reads TGTGCCAGCAGTCTAGTACCGGGACAGGGGGCCACTGAAGCTTTCTTT. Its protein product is CASSLVPGQGATEAFF.

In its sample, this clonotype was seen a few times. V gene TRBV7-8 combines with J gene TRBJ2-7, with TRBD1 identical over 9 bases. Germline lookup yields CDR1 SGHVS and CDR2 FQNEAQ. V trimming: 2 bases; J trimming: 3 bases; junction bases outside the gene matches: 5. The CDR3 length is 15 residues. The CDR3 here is CASSLSRTGVYEQYF. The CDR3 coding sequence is TGTGCCAGCAGCTTAAGCCGGACAGGGGTCTACGAGCAGTACTTC.

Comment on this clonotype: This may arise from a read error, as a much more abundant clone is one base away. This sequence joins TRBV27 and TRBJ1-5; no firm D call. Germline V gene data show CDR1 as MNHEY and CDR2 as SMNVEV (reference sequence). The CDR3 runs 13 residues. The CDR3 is CASSLSVNRPQHF. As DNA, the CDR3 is TGTGCCAGCAGTTTAAGTGTTAATCGGCCCCAGCATTTT.

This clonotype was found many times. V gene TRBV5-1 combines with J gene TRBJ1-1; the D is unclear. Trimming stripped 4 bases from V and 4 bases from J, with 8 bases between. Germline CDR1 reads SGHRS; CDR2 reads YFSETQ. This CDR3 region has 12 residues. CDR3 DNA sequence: TGCGCCAGCAGCCTAGACCCCACTGAAGCTTTCTTT. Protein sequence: CASSLDPTEAFF. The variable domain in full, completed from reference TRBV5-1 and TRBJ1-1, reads KAGVTQTPRYLIKTRGQQVTLSCSPISGHRSVSWYQQTPGQGLQFLFEYFSETQRNKGNFPGRFSGRQFSNSRSEMNVSTLELGDSALYLCASSLDPTEAFFGQGTRLTVV.

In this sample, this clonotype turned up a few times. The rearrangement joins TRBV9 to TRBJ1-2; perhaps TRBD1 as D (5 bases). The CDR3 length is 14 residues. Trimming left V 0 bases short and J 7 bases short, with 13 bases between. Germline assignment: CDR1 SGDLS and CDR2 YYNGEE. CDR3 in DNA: TGTGCCAGCAGCGTAGATCGGGACGTCGGTGGCTACACCTTC. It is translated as CASSVDRDVGGYTF.

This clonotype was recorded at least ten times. Here the CDR3 reads CASSLTAFHIQYF. CDR3 bases: TGTGCCAGCAGCCTGACCGCTTTCCACATTCAGTACTTC. The chain is built from TRBV6-2 or TRBV6-3 and TRBJ2-4, with D unclear. V gave up 6 bases and J gave up 8 bases, with 14 bases separating them. This CDR3 comprises 13 residues. Germline-derived CDR1 and CDR2 are MNHEY and SVGEGT.

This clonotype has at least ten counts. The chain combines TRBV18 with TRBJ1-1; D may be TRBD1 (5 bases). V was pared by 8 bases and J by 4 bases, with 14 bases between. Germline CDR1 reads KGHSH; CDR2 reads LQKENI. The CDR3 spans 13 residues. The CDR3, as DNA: TGTGCCAGCAGCCCCCCCGGGGGCACTGAAGCTTTCTTT. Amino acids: CASSPPGGTEAFF.

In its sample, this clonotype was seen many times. The CDR3 DNA is TGTGCCAGCAGTTCCCTATCCATTGGACAGGGGTTAAGGGGGACCCAGTACTTC. Its protein product is CASSSLSIGQGLRGTQYF. The chain combines TRBV28 with TRBJ2-5; 9 positions match TRBD1. The CDR3 is made up of 18 amino acids. Germline V lookup: CDR1 MDHEN, CDR2 SYDVKM. V shed 4 bases and J 7 bases; nucleotides not matched to a gene: 19.

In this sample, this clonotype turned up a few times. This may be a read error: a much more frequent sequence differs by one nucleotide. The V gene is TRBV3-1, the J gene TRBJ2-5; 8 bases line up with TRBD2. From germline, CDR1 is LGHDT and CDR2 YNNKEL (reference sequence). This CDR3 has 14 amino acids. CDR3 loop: CVSITTSGSETQYF. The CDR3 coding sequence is TGTGTCAGCATCACCACAAGCGGGAGTGAGACCCAGTACTTC.

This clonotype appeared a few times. DNA of the CDR3: TGTGCCACCAGCGCAGGGGGCGTCCAGTTAGCTAACTATGGCTACACCTTC. This translates into CATSAGGVQLANYGYTF. This chain links TRBV15 with TRBJ1-2; 8 bases match TRBD1. Germline CDR1 LNHNV, CDR2 YYDKDF (reference sequence). This CDR3 has 17 residues. The trim removed 5 bases at V and 0 bases at J, leaving 11 bases unmatched.